These 29 T cell receptor beta chains came from one sample sequenced in a study of OX40 agonist ivuxolimab in advanced cancers. The library was made by the immunoSEQ multiplex PCR assay. Drawn from immuneACCESS, this table holds only the in-frame rearrangements with V and J called that TCRdb kept. Clones are partly lost; checked studies trace under half to an unresolved V gene and leave the rest unexplained. A total of about 36,000 clones appear in this sample, more than 75% of them only once. Roughly 13% of the sample lies in the top ten. The specimen was CD4+ or CD8+ T cells sorted from blood, collected in a trial of the OX40 agonist ivuxolimab. The receptors were sampled from an adult with an advanced solid tumor such as melanoma, head and neck, liver or kidney cancer.

The chain carries TRBV28 and TRBJ2-7, with D possibly being TRBD2 (6 bases). Trimming cost V 4 bases and J 2 bases, with 12 bases left between them. Looked up from germline, CDR1 is MDHEN and CDR2 is SYDVKM. This CDR3 has 14 amino acids. This CDR3 is CASSYGLPAYEQYF. CDR3 DNA: TGTGCCAGCAGTTATGGACTACCGGCCTACGAGCAGTACTTC.

This chain joins TRBV7-3 and TRBJ2-2; 9 positions match TRBD1. V lost 6 bases to trimming and J lost 3 bases; unmatched junction nucleotides: 5. This CDR3 is built from 15 residues. CDR1 is SGHTA and CDR2 is FQGTGA in the germline V gene. Here the CDR3 DNA reads TGTGCCAGCAGTTCTACAGGGGGCGACACCGGGGAGCTGTTTTTT. Translation: CASSSTGGDTGELFF.

The gene calls are TRBV19 and TRBJ2-5; D is perhaps TRBD1 (5 bases). This CDR3 is built from 13 residues. Trimming removed 0 bases from V and 4 bases from J, with 6 bases in between. Germline CDR1 reads LNHDA; CDR2 reads SQIVND (reference sequence). CDR3 in amino acids: CASSIDQGETQYF. Written as DNA, the CDR3 is TGTGCCAGTAGTATAGATCAGGGAGAGACCCAGTACTTC.

Written as DNA, the CDR3 is TGCAGCGTTGAAGATCGAACAAGGGGACCCCCAGGGGAGCTGTTTTTT. This sequence encodes CSVEDRTRGPPGELFF. The V gene is TRBV29-1, the J gene TRBJ2-2; D might be TRBD1 or TRBD2, each matching 5 bases. The CDR3 sequence is 16 residues long. V was trimmed by 0 bases and J by 8 bases, leaving 19 bases between them. Germline assignment: CDR1 SQVTM and CDR2 ANQGSEA.

This clone was observed a single time. The chain couples TRBV11-2 to TRBJ2-5; TRBD1 is a possible D gene (5 bases). V was trimmed by 1 base and J by 2 bases, leaving 14 bases between them. The CDR3 totals 16 residues. From germline, CDR1 is SGHAT and CDR2 FQNNGV. The CDR3 spells CASSLGLVREQETQYF. DNA of the CDR3: TGTGCCAGCAGCTTAGGTCTGGTCAGGGAACAAGAGACCCAGTACTTC.

The chain recombines TRBV27 with TRBJ2-1, with D possibly TRBD2 on 5 matching bases. V was pared by 8 bases and J by 2 bases, with 10 bases between. There are 13 residues in the CDR3. The germline CDR1 and CDR2 sequences are MNHEY and SMNVEV (reference sequence). The CDR3, as DNA: TGTGCCAGCTCCAGCGGTCCCTACAATGAGCAGTTCTTC. Amino acids: CASSSGPYNEQFF.

The chain joins TRBV27 to TRBJ2-7, with D perhaps TRBD1 (7 bases). The germline V gene has CDR1 MNHEY and CDR2 SMNVEV (reference sequence). V was shortened by 5 bases and J by 5 bases, with 16 bases between the two germline ends. The CDR3 runs to 14 residues. The CDR3 loop is CASSLYSGGNEQYF. The CDR3 nucleotides read TGTGCCAGCAGTCTTTATTCAGGGGGGAACGAGCAGTACTTC.

This clone was recorded once. The chain employs TRBV6-5 and TRBJ2-2; D tentatively reads TRBD1 or TRBD2 (5 bases each). Germline CDR1 reads MNHEY; CDR2 reads SVGAGI. With 6 bases removed from V and 3 bases from J, the gap between germline ends came to 11 bases. This CDR3 is built from 14 residues. CDR3 sequence reads: CASSSRGYTGELFF. In DNA form, the CDR3 reads TGTGCCAGCAGCTCTCGGGGCTACACCGGGGAGCTGTTTTTT.

J is TRBJ2-2 and V is TRBV12-5; D may be TRBD2 (6 bases). Germline values: CDR1 LGHNT, CDR2 FRNRAP. Trimming took 1 base from V and 2 from J, leaving 23 bases between them. The CDR3 sequence is 20 residues long. This chain's CDR3 is CASGLDGVAAPPDNTGELFF. CDR3 coding DNA: TGTGCTAGTGGTTTGGATGGAGTAGCGGCTCCACCCGATAACACCGGGGAGCTGTTTTTT.

The gene calls are TRBV7-3 and TRBJ2-1, with TRBD2 matching over 8 bases. Germline values: CDR1 SGHTA, CDR2 FQGTGA. J lost 4 bases, V lost 1 base, and 3 bases had no gene match. The CDR3 covers 15 residues. CDR3 in DNA: TGTGCCAGCAGCTTAATCGCGGGAGGATACAATGAGCAGTTCTTC. Residues: CASSLIAGGYNEQFF.

The V gene is TRBV10-1, the J gene TRBJ2-1; D remains unclear. Looked up from germline, CDR1 is WNHNN and CDR2 is SYGVQD (reference sequence). Trimming cost V 6 bases and J 0 bases, with 6 bases left between them. This CDR3 spans 13 amino acids. DNA of the CDR3: TGCGCCAGCAGAGCCTGCTCCTACAATGAGCAGTTCTTC. This gives the protein CASRACSYNEQFF.

The CDR3 DNA follows: TGCGCCAGCAGCTTGCACAGGAACTACGAGCAGTACTTC. This sequence encodes CASSLHRNYEQYF. This sequence joins TRBV5-1 and TRBJ2-7; the D gene is possibly TRBD1 (5 bases). This CDR3 comprises 13 residues. The germline V gene encodes CDR1 SGHRS and CDR2 YFSETQ. V lost 1 base to trimming and J lost 3 bases, with 8 bases between them.

The chain links TRBV7-9 to TRBJ2-3, with no clear D. Germline assignment: CDR1 SEHNR and CDR2 FQNEAQ (reference sequence). Trimming left V 5 bases short and J 2 bases short, with 20 bases between. The CDR3 covers 17 residues. The CDR3 DNA reads TGTGCCAGCAGCCCCCTTGGCGCGGATTCCTTCACAGATACGCAGTATTTT. Protein: CASSPLGADSFTDTQYF.

V is TRBV6-5 and J is TRBJ1-1; D uncertain. CDR1 is MNHEY and CDR2 is SVGAGI in the germline V gene. V was clipped by 2 bases and J by 2 bases, with 6 bases between them. The CDR3 spans 13 residues. The CDR3 DNA sequence: TGTGCCAGCAGTTACCAGGATAACACTGAAGCTTTCTTT. As protein: CASSYQDNTEAFF.

V gene TRBV27 combines with J gene TRBJ2-4; TRBD1 matches 7 bases. The germline gives CDR1 MNHEY, CDR2 SMNVEV (reference sequence). The V segment lost 5 bases and the J segment 3 bases; nucleotides outside the gene matches: 10. The CDR3 contains 16 residues. The CDR3 nucleotides read TGTGCCAGCAGTCACTGCGGACAGGTTAACAAAAACATTCAGTACTTC. This translates into CASSHCGQVNKNIQYF.

A remark on this clone: Within the sample, other DNA sequences also encode this same CDR3. The CDR3 bases are TGCGCCAGCAGCCAAGAAGGGGACAGAGGAAACACCATATATTTT. Translating gives CASSQEGDRGNTIYF. V and J are TRBV4-1 and TRBJ1-3; 7 positions match TRBD1. Per the germline V gene, CDR1 is MGHRA and CDR2 is YSYEKL. Trimming removed 0 bases from V and 4 bases from J; junction bases left unmatched: 3. This CDR3 spans 15 amino acids.

J is TRBJ2-1 and V is TRBV28; D not certain. The CDR3 covers 15 residues. V shed 0 bases and J shed 6 bases, with 12 bases lying between them. Per germline, CDR1 MDHEN and CDR2 SYDVKM. The CDR3 DNA is TGTGCCAGCAGTTTATGGATGGAGCGCGGCAATGAGCAGTTCTTC. Encoded protein: CASSLWMERGNEQFF.

The chain is built from TRBV7-9 and TRBJ2-1; 11 bases are shared with TRBD1. From germline, CDR1 is SEHNR and CDR2 FQNEAQ (reference sequence). The CDR3 runs to 16 residues. V was pared by 4 bases and J by 3 bases, with 5 bases of the junction left unmatched. The CDR3, as DNA: TGTGCCAGCAGCTCGACGGACAGGGGGCACTACAATGAGCAGTTCTTC. Translating gives CASSSTDRGHYNEQFF.

This chain links TRBV5-8 with TRBJ2-1; no reliable D call. V was trimmed by 1 base and J by 0 bases, leaving 8 bases between them. This CDR3 region has 15 residues. Looked up from germline, CDR1 is SGHTS and CDR2 is YDEGEE. CDR3 nucleotides: TGTGCCAGCAGCTTGCTGTACAGCTCCTACAATGAGCAGTTCTTC. It encodes CASSLLYSSYNEQFF.

The V gene is TRBV2, the J gene TRBJ2-7; 7 bases are shared with TRBD1. The CDR3 length is 14 residues. V gave up 4 bases and J gave up 3 bases; unmatched junction bases: 6. Germline loops: CDR1 SNHLY, CDR2 FYNNEI. CDR3 DNA sequence: TGTGCCAGCAGTGCGGCAGGGACAGACTACGAGCAGTACTTC. Translated, it gives CASSAAGTDYEQYF.

This sequence joins TRBV19 and TRBJ2-7, with TRBD2 identical over 9 bases. V shed 5 bases and J 3 bases; nucleotides not matched to a gene: 17. Germline assignment: CDR1 LNHDA and CDR2 SQIVND (reference sequence). The length of the CDR3 is 18 residues. The CDR3 DNA follows: TGTGCCAGTAGTGCCCTGGGTACTCGTAGCGGGAGTTTCTACGAGCAGTACTTC. The encoded protein is CASSALGTRSGSFYEQYF.

This clone is a singleton in its sample. The chain joins TRBV7-9 to TRBJ2-7; 7 positions match TRBD2. The V gene end was trimmed by 10 bases and the J gene end by 3 bases; junction bases not matched to a gene: 15. Germline V CDR1 and CDR2: SEHNR, FQNEAQ (reference sequence). CDR3 length: 15 amino acids. The CDR3 DNA sequence: TGTGCCAATCGGCCCCGGGGGGACTACCACTACGAGCAGTACTTC. Its protein product is CANRPRGDYHYEQYF.

The chain joins TRBV10-3 to TRBJ2-1, with 14 bases that match TRBD2. Trimming took 5 bases from V and 0 from J; bases not matched to a gene: 18. The CDR3 consists of 22 residues. Germline V gene lookup returns CDR1 ENHRY and CDR2 SYGVKD. The chain's CDR3 is CAISRLAGGPSKSGNSYNEQFF. The CDR3 bases are TGTGCCATCAGTCGACTAGCGGGAGGGCCGTCGAAGTCCGGTAACTCCTACAATGAGCAGTTCTTC.

This chain joins TRBV5-4 and TRBJ2-3; D ambiguous. The germline CDR1 and CDR2 sequences are SGHNT and YYREEE (reference sequence). The germline V and J ends were trimmed by 4 bases and 7 bases, with 13 bases remaining between them. The length of the CDR3 is 13 residues. The CDR3 loop is CASSLSTAYTQYF. In DNA, the CDR3 is TGTGCCAGCAGCCTGTCAACAGCATATACGCAGTATTTT.

The chain uses TRBV5-1 and TRBJ1-1; D may be TRBD1 (6 bases). V lost 0 bases and J 7 bases, leaving 16 bases between the germline ends. The CDR3 loop spans 15 amino acids. Per germline, CDR1 SGHRS and CDR2 YFSETQ. The CDR3: CASSLVPGGWVEAFF. In DNA, the CDR3 is TGCGCCAGCAGCTTGGTCCCGGGGGGCTGGGTTGAAGCTTTCTTT.

The genes are TRBV5-1 and TRBJ2-3; the match to TRBD2 covers 7 bases. The germline CDR1 and CDR2 sequences are SGHRS and YFSETQ. The CDR3 covers 17 residues. The V segment lost 0 bases and the J segment 1 base; nucleotides outside the gene matches: 8. The CDR3 DNA reads as TGCGCCAGCAGCTTGGCCTTTCGACTAGCCGGCACAGATACGCAGTATTTT. Its translation: CASSLAFRLAGTDTQYF. Together with reference TRBV5-1 and TRBJ2-3, the CDR3 gives the full variable domain: KAGVTQTPRYLIKTRGQQVTLSCSPISGHRSVSWYQQTPGQGLQFLFEYFSETQRNKGNFPGRFSGRQFSNSRSEMNVSTLELGDSALYLCASSLAFRLAGTDTQYFGPGTRLTVL.

V and J are TRBV11-3 and TRBJ1-1; D is uncertain. This CDR3 comprises 12 residues. Germline assignment: CDR1 SGHNT and CDR2 YENEEA. The V end lost 6 bases, the J end lost 1 base, and 6 bases lay between the germline ends. For the CDR3, the DNA is TGTGCCAGCAGAGGGTGGAACACTGAAGCTTTCTTT. It yields the protein CASRGWNTEAFF. Using reference TRBV11-3 and TRBJ1-1 for the parts outside the CDR3, the full variable domain is EAGVVQSPRYKIIEKKQPVAFWCNPISGHNTLYWYLQNLGQGPELLIRYENEEAVDDSQLPKDRFSAERLKGVDSTLKIQPAELGDSAVYLCASRGWNTEAFFGQGTRLTVV.

The gene calls are TRBV6-1 and TRBJ1-5, with no clear D. The CDR3 runs 16 residues. Trimming cost V 2 bases and J 0 bases, with 11 bases left between them. Germline CDR1 reads MNHNS; CDR2 reads SASEGT. The CDR3 is CASSEKGRYSNQPQHF. Here the CDR3 DNA reads TGTGCCAGCAGTGAAAAGGGCAGGTATAGCAATCAGCCCCAGCATTTT.

This clone was seen more than once but under ten times. J is TRBJ2-1 and V is TRBV27, with 12 bases lining up with TRBD2. With 8 bases clipped from V and 6 bases from J, the junction kept 2 bases outside the gene matches. Looked up from germline, CDR1 is MNHEY and CDR2 is SMNVEV (reference sequence). CDR3 length equals 13 residues. The CDR3: CASGLAGINEQFF. Written as DNA, the CDR3 is TGTGCCAGCGGACTAGCGGGAATCAATGAGCAGTTCTTC.